A selection of T cell receptor beta chains follows, all from one sample in a study of blood T cell repertoires in COVID-19. Sequencing was performed with immunoSEQ multiplex PCR; in TCRdb, only in-frame clones are kept and a portion is missing. The repertoire holds 360,000 or so clones, with 89% as singletons. Sequencing input: PBMCs or T cells enriched from blood (not recorded which). These TCRs come from a woman in her 30s who had recovered from COVID-19. CDR3s leave out the opening cysteine and the closing phenylalanine or tryptophan.

TRBV5-4,TRBJ2-2,ASSLGGANTGELF
TRBV4-2,TRBJ2-1,ASSQGAREQF
TRBV6-5,TRBJ2-1,ASRGAGLGEQF
TRBV9,TRBJ1-1,ASSVDTANTEAF
TRBV4-2,TRBJ2-1,ASSQDPRRDNEQF
TRBV7-9,TRBJ1-4,ASSSEGQSNEKLF
TRBV18,TRBJ2-2,ASSPRISGGNTGELF
TRBV12-3/TRBV12-4,TRBJ1-2,ASSPTDYGYT
TRBV29-1,TRBJ1-5,SVVGTDSNQPQH
TRBV5-6,TRBJ2-5,ASSVLIGTSRETQY
TRBV30,TRBJ1-6,AWSVTGKTSSYNSPLH
TRBV7-2,TRBJ2-3,ASSPSGGHRTDTQY
TRBV9,TRBJ2-7,ASSASSGGPTYEQY
TRBV11-1,TRBJ2-7,ASSSRDSSSYEQY
TRBV5-1,TRBJ2-7,ASSLEGAYEQY
TRBV7-2,TRBJ1-6,ASSSGGQYNSPLH
TRBV30,TRBJ2-4,AWSVPGTKNIQY
TRBV19,TRBJ2-7,ASSMGLGREQY
TRBV28,TRBJ1-2,ASLGGVFNYGYT
TRBV7-3,TRBJ2-2,ASSSVSGGRTGELF
TRBV18,TRBJ2-5,ASSPGEWAAQETQY
TRBV14,TRBJ2-7,ASSQDLRPLIVSYEQY
TRBV27,TRBJ1-1,ASSLAGGNTEAF
TRBV19,TRBJ2-5,ASSPGQSSETQY
TRBV15,TRBJ1-1,ATSRDKGLGSEAF
TRBV10-3,TRBJ2-7,AISGGSGTSGSSYEQY
TRBV30,TRBJ2-1,AWEELAGVNEQF
TRBV5-1,TRBJ2-7,ASRPTAGTGGSYEQY
TRBV4-1,TRBJ1-6,ASSQDGTANYNSPLH
TRBV25-1,TRBJ1-6,ASSANQRTAYNSPLH
TRBV7-9,TRBJ1-6,ASSFSGTGVSPLH
TRBV13,TRBJ2-1,ASSPRGVLGYNEQF
TRBV7-8,TRBJ2-3,ASSMGQGARGTDTQY
TRBV12-5,TRBJ1-2,ASGLGDRDYGYT
TRBV14,TRBJ2-7,ASSPASGIYEQY
TRBV11-1,TRBJ2-3,ASSPRLSVTQY
TRBV15,TRBJ2-1,ATSTREAGTYNEQF
TRBV5-1,TRBJ2-3,ASSLTGLAARDTQY
TRBV7-8,TRBJ2-5,ASSPPGEETQY
TRBV6-4,TRBJ2-2,ASSDSWGDVTGELF
TRBV2,TRBJ1-2,ASSYRTNYGYT
TRBV20-1,TRBJ2-5,SAVPKETQY
TRBV2,TRBJ1-3,ASKRQGPNSSGNTIY
TRBV9,TRBJ1-1,ASSEGHALEAF
TRBV6-2/TRBV6-3,TRBJ2-1,ASSYPSGGEQF